This T cell receptor (beta chain) is from a study of blood T cell repertoires in COVID-19. The wider study: From T cells, B-cell-depleted T cells, or PBMCs came the material, which was cDNA or gDNA.

Enrolled through a virtual design, the participants were between roughly 18 and 95 years of age and came from about two dozen US areas. V was shortened by 4 bases and J by 1 base, with 10 bases between the two germline ends. CDR3 length: 14 residues. From germline, CDR1 is MGHRA and CDR2 YSYEKL. Authors' methods: Nucleated cell counts were estimated from reference gene primer amplification. TCRdb's table, derived via immunoSEQ multiplex PCR, lists solely in-frame clones and lacks some. V, J and clone size are those of that table, while D and trimming were read from the DNA. The repertoire holds about 200,000 clones, under 90% seen once, with 3.5% to 4.5% in the top ten.

The sequenced sample was PBMCs or T cells enriched from blood (not recorded which). This receptor was identified in a woman in her twenties or thirties with acute COVID-19. The chain is built from TRBV4-1 and TRBJ1-1, with D tentatively TRBD1 (6 bases). CDR3 in DNA: TGCGCCAGCAGCCGACAGGCCACGAACACTGAAGCTTTCTTT. Protein product: CASSRQATNTEAFF.